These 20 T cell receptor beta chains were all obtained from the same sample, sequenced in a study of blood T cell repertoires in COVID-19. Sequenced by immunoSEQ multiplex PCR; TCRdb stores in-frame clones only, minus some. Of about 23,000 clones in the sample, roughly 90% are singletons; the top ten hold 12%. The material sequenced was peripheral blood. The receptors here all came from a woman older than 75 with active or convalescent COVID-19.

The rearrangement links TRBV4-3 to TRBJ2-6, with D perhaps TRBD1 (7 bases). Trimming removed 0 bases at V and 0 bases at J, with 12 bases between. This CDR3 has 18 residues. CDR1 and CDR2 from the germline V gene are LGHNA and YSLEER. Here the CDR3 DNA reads TGCGCCAGCAGCCAAGACGGGACAGCGGGCTCTGGGGCCAACGTCCTGACTTTC. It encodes CASSQDGTAGSGANVLTF.

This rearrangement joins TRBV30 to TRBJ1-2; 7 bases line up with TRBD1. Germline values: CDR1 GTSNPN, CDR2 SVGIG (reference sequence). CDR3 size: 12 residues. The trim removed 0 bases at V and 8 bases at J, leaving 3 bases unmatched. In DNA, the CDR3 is TGTGCCTGGAGTGTACAGGGGTACGGCTACACCTTC. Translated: CAWSVQGYGYTF.

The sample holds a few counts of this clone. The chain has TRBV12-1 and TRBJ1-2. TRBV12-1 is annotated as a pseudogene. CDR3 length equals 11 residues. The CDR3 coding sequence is TGTGCCAGCCGGGGGGCGAGCGGCTACACCTTC. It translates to CASRGASGYTF.

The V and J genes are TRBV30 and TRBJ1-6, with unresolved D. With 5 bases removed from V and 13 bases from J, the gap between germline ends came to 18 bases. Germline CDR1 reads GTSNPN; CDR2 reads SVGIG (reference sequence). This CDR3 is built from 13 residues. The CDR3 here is CAWHRDPSTPLHF. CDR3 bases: TGTGCCTGGCACCGGGATCCTAGCACGCCCCTCCACTTT.

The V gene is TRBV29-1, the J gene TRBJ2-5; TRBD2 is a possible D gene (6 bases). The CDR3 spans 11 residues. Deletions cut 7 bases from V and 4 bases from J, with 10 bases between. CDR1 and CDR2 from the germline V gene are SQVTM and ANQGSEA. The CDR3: CSGWGVETQYF. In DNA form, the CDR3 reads TGCAGCGGTTGGGGGGTAGAGACCCAGTACTTC.

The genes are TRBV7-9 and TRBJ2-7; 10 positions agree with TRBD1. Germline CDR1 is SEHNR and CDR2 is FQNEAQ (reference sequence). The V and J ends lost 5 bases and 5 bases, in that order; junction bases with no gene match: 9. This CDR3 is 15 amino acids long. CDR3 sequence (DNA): TGTGCCAGCAGCCTTAGACAGGGGGCAGCAAACGAGCAGTACTTC. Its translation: CASSLRQGAANEQYF.

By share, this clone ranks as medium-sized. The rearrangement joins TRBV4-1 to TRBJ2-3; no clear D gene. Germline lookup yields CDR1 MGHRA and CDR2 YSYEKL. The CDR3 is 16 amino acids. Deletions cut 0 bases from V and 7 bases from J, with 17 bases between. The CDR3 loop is CASSQDNLVTEYTQYF. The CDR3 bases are TGCGCCAGCAGCCAAGATAACCTAGTAACGGAATATACGCAGTATTTT.

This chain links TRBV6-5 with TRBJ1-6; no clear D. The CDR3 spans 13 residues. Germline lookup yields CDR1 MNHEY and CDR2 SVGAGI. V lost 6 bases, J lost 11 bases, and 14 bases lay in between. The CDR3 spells CASRQSNSAPLHF. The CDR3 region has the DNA TGTGCCAGCAGGCAAAGTAATTCGGCACCCCTCCACTTT.

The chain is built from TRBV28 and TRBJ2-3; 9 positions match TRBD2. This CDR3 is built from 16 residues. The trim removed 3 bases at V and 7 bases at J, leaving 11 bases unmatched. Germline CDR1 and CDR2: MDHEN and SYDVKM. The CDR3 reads CASSFNAGGTRHTQYF. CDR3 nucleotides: TGTGCCAGCAGTTTTAATGCGGGAGGGACACGTCATACGCAGTATTTT.

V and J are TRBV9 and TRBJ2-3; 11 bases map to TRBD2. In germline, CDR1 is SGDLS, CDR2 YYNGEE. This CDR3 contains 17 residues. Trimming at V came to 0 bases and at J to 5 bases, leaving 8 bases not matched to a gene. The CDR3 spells CASSVVGSGRAEDTQYF. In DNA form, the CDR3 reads TGTGCCAGCAGCGTAGTAGGTAGCGGGAGGGCCGAAGATACGCAGTATTTT.

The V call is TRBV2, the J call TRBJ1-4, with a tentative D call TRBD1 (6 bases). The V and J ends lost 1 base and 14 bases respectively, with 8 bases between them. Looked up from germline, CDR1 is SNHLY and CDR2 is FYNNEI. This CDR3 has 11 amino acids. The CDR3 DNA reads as TGTGCCAGCAGTGAAGACAGGGCGCTGTTTTTT. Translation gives CASSEDRALFF. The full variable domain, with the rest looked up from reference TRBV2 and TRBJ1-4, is EPEVTQTPSHQVTQMGQEVILRCVPISNHLYFYWYRQILGQKVEFLVSFYNNEISEKSEIFDDQFSVERPDGSNFTLKIRSTKLEDSAMYFCASSEDRALFFGSGTQLSVL.

CDR3 sequence reads: CASLPGGVRDTQYF. CDR3 in DNA: TGTGCCAGTTTACCGGGGGGCGTTCGCGATACGCAGTATTTT. This chain links TRBV11-2 with TRBJ2-3; TRBD2 is a possible D gene (7 bases). The germline V gene encodes CDR1 SGHAT and CDR2 FQNNGV. The CDR3 has 14 residues. V dropped 9 bases and J dropped 6 bases, with 19 bases sitting between them.

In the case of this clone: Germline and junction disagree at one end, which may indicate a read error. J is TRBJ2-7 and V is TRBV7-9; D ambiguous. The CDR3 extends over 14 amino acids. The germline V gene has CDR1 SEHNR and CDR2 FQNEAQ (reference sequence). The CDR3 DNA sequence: TGTGCCAGCAGCTTGTTAGGTCCCCAAGCAGGCCATACCTTC. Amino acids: CASSLLGPQAGHTF.

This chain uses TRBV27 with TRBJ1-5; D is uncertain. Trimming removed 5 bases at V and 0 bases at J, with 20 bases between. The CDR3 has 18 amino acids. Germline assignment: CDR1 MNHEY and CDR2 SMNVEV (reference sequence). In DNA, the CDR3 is TGTGCCAGCAGTGCAGGATACAGCCCTCGATATAGCAATCAGCCCCAGCATTTT. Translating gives CASSAGYSPRYSNQPQHF.

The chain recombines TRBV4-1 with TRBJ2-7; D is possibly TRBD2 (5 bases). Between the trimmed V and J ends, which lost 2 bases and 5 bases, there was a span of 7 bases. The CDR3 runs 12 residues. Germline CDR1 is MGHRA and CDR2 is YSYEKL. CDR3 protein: CASSQPGDEQYF. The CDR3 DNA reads TGCGCCAGCAGCCAACCCGGGGACGAGCAGTACTTC.

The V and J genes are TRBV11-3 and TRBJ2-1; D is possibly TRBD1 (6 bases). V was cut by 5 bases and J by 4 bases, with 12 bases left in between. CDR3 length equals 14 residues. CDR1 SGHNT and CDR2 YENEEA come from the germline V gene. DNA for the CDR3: TGTGCCAGCAGCATTTACAGGGAATACAATGAGCAGTTCTTC. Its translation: CASSIYREYNEQFF.

CDR3 protein: CASSLRGNAYEQYF. CDR3 coding DNA: TGTGCCAGCAGTTTGAGGGGGAACGCGTACGAGCAGTACTTC. The chain carries TRBV28 and TRBJ2-7; D perhaps matches TRBD1 (6 bases). The CDR3 totals 14 residues. Germline V CDR1 and CDR2: MDHEN, SYDVKM. V lost 3 bases, J lost 4 bases, and 13 bases lay in between.

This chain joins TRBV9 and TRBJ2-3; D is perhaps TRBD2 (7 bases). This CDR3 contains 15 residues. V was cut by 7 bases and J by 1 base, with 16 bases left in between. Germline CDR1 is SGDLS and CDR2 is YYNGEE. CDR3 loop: CASGGGAKGTDTQYF. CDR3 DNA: TGTGCCAGCGGAGGGGGGGCCAAAGGCACAGATACGCAGTATTTT. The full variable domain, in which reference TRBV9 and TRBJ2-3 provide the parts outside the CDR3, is DSGVTQTPKHLITATGQRVTLRCSPRSGDLSVYWYQQSLDQGLQFLIQYYNGEERAKGNILERFSAQQFPDLHSELNLSSLELGDSALYFCASGGGAKGTDTQYFGPGTRLTVL.

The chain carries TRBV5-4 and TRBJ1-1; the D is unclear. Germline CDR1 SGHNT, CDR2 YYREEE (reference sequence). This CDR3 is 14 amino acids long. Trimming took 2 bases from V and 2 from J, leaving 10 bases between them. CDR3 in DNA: TGTGCCAGCAGCTTCGCACGGGGTAACACTGAAGCTTTCTTT. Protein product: CASSFARGNTEAFF.

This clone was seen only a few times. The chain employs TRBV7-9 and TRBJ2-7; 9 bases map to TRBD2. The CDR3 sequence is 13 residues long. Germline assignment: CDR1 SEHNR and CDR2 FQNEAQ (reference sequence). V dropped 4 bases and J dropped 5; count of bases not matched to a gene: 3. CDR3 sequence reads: CASSSGLADEQYF. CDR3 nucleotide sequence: TGTGCCAGCAGCTCGGGACTAGCCGACGAGCAGTACTTC. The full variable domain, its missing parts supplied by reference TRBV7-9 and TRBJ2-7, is DTGVSQNPRHKITKRGQNVTFRCDPISEHNRLYWYRQTLGQGPEFLTYFQNEAQLEKSRLLSDRFSAERPKGSFSTLEIQRTEQGDSAMYLCASSSGLADEQYFGPGTRLTVT.